The next 27 T cell receptor beta chains were all read from a single sample in a study of blood T cells in healthy people across ages. Together with a sample-barcoded 5' primer, a J-beta primer mix was included in a second PCR lasting about 7 to 12 cycles. TCRdb reprocessed the 5' RACE reads with MiXCR, giving one entry per CDR3 protein. The data hold 600,000 or so distinct CDR3 sequences, with about 30% observed a single time. Sequences were obtained from blood. The source of these receptors is an elderly woman in good health.

The chain couples TRBV12-3 or TRBV12-4 to TRBJ1-5; weak D call: TRBD1 (5 bases). This CDR3 spans 16 amino acids. V was pared by 7 bases and J by 0 bases, with 16 bases between. CDR3 in amino acids: CASTENQGYSNQPQHF. Written as DNA, the CDR3 is TGTGCCAGCACCGAAAACCAGGGCTATAGCAATCAGCCCCAGCATTTT.

The chain joins TRBV7-9 to TRBJ2-5, with a weak D call TRBD2 (5 bases). Judging by the DNA end, TRBJ2-7 fits better; the J call may be wrong. CDR1 is SEHNR, CDR2 FQNEAQ, per germline (reference sequence). This CDR3 region has 11 residues. The CDR3 is CASTGSGEQYF. In DNA, the CDR3 is TGTGCCTCGACGGGGTCGGGCGAGCAGTACTTC.

On this clonotype: This may come from a read error, since a much larger clone is one base off. The rearrangement links TRBV7-3 to TRBJ2-5; TRBD2 is a possible D gene (6 bases). V lost 4 bases to trimming and J lost 1 base, with 10 bases between them. Germline V gives CDR1 SGHTA, CDR2 FQGTGA. The CDR3 consists of 14 residues. As DNA, the CDR3 is TGTGCCAGCAGCTGGGAGGCCTTCCAAGAGACCCAGTACTTC. Translating gives CASSWEAFQETQYF.

The V gene is TRBV30, the J gene TRBJ2-1; the match to TRBD1 covers 9 bases. The CDR3 is 13 residues long. With V trimmed by 1 base and J by 6 bases, 1 base remained unmatched. In germline, CDR1 is GTSNPN, CDR2 SVGIG (reference sequence). CDR3 in amino acids: CAWSETGGNEQFF. CDR3 sequence (DNA): TGTGCCTGGAGTGAGACAGGGGGCAATGAGCAGTTCTTC. The full variable domain, with the rest looked up from reference TRBV30 and TRBJ2-1, is SQTIHQWPATLVQPVGSPLSLECTVEGTSNPNLYWYRQAAGRGLQLLFYSVGIGQISSEVPQNLSASRPQDRQFILSSKKLLLSDSGFYLCAWSETGGNEQFFGPGTRLTVL.

In this sample, this clonotype turned up many times. This sequence joins TRBV12-3 or TRBV12-4 and TRBJ2-3; 7 nucleotides agree with TRBD2. V gave up 5 bases and J gave up 0 bases; unmatched junction bases: 5. The CDR3 loop spans 15 amino acids. CDR3 DNA sequence: TGTGCCAGCAGTCCACTAGCGAGGAGCACAGATACGCAGTATTTT. Protein product: CASSPLARSTDTQYF.

This clonotype was counted a few times. The chain joins TRBV9 to TRBJ2-1, with D perhaps TRBD1 or TRBD2 (6 bases each). This CDR3 has 17 amino acids. Germline V gene lookup returns CDR1 SGDLS and CDR2 YYNGEE. Trimming cost V 1 base and J 4 bases, with 18 bases left between them. The CDR3 DNA sequence: TGTGCCAGCAGCGTATGGTGTCGGGGGCCCCCGTACAATGAGCAGTTCTTC. This translates into CASSVWCRGPPYNEQFF. Together with reference TRBV9 and TRBJ2-1, the CDR3 gives the full variable domain: DSGVTQTPKHLITATGQRVTLRCSPRSGDLSVYWYQQSLDQGLQFLIQYYNGEERAKGNILERFSAQQFPDLHSELNLSSLELGDSALYFCASSVWCRGPPYNEQFFGPGTRLTVL.

There are a few counts of this clonotype. This chain joins TRBV11-2 and TRBJ2-5; 15 bases are shared with TRBD2. Germline values: CDR1 SGHAT, CDR2 FQNNGV. This CDR3 has 22 amino acids. V lost 1 base to trimming and J lost 1 base; unmatched junction nucleotides: 16. CDR3 region: CASSLVFYGRTSGGAVQETQYF. In nucleotides, the CDR3 is TGTGCCAGCAGCTTAGTTTTTTATGGCCGGACTAGCGGGGGGGCCGTCCAAGAGACCCAGTACTTC.

This clonotype was seen ten or more times. The chain couples TRBV12-3 or TRBV12-4 to TRBJ1-6; D gene uncertain. CDR3 length equals 15 residues. V lost 3 bases to trimming and J lost 2 bases, with 8 bases between them. The CDR3 is CASSFRTPYNSPLHF. The DNA for the CDR3 is TGTGCCAGCAGTTTTAGAACGCCCTATAATTCACCCCTCCACTTT.

This clonotype turned up a few times. The chain carries TRBV18 and TRBJ2-5, with 8 positions matching TRBD1. The CDR3 contains 14 residues. Germline trimming cut 5 bases from V and 2 bases from J; bases unmatched to any gene: 4. Germline assignment: CDR1 KGHSH and CDR2 LQKENI. CDR3 loop: CASSANRGQETQYF. CDR3 DNA: TGTGCCAGCTCAGCGAACAGGGGGCAAGAGACCCAGTACTTC.

In this sample, this clonotype turned up many times. The genes are TRBV20-1 and TRBJ2-7; a possible D gene is TRBD1 (5 bases). The V end lost 3 bases, the J end lost 3 bases, and 18 bases lay between the germline ends. Germline V gene lookup returns CDR1 DFQATT and CDR2 SNEGSKA (reference sequence). The CDR3 is 15 residues long. In DNA, the CDR3 is TGCAGTGCTAGCACGCGGCAGGGCTTAATCTACGAGCAGTACTTC. It specifies CSASTRQGLIYEQYF.

Of note for this clonotype: A much larger clone differs by one base, so this may be a read error. J is TRBJ2-1 and V is TRBV30; no clear D gene. The germline V gene has CDR1 GTSNPN and CDR2 SVGIG (reference sequence). The CDR3 runs 12 residues. The CDR3 region is CAWSVGYNERFF. As DNA, the CDR3 is TGTGCCTGGAGTGTGGGCTACAATGAGCGGTTCTTC.

This clonotype has a count of ten or more. This chain joins TRBV7-2 and TRBJ2-1, with D hard to call. Trimming took 5 bases from V and 10 from J, leaving 15 bases between them. The length of the CDR3 is 13 residues. Germline CDR1 and CDR2: SGHTA and FQGNSA. This CDR3 reads CASSADPEREQFF. CDR3 coding DNA: TGTGCCAGCAGCGCGGACCCCGAAAGGGAGCAGTTCTTC.

The chain has TRBV20-1 and TRBJ2-7, with a possible D match to TRBD1 (5 bases). CDR3 length: 13 residues. The germline CDR1 and CDR2 sequences are DFQATT and SNEGSKA (reference sequence). V was cut by 0 bases and J by 5 bases, with 11 bases left in between. The chain's CDR3 is CSARDLRENEQYF. Written as DNA, the CDR3 is TGCAGTGCTAGAGATCTCAGGGAAAACGAGCAGTACTTC.

This clonotype was picked up many times. The gene calls are TRBV20-1 and TRBJ2-7; TRBD1 aligns across 8 bases. The CDR3 is 16 residues long. After removal of 4 bases from V and 0 bases from J, the junction contained 11 bases not matched to a gene. CDR1 DFQATT and CDR2 SNEGSKA come from the germline V gene (reference sequence). CDR3 DNA: TGCAGTGCTACACGGGACAGGCGGTACCCCTCCTACGAGCAGTACTTC. Protein product: CSATRDRRYPSYEQYF.

This clonotype has more than one count but fewer than ten. The gene calls are TRBV28 and TRBJ1-1; possibly TRBD1 for D (6 bases). V shed 4 bases and J shed 3 bases, with 15 bases lying between them. Per the germline V gene, CDR1 is MDHEN and CDR2 is SYDVKM. The CDR3 length is 15 residues. In DNA form, the CDR3 reads TGTGCCAGCAGTTCCCCGGGGGCGCCGGACACTGAAGCTTTCTTT. Amino acids: CASSSPGAPDTEAFF. The variable domain in full, with the rest retrieved from reference TRBV28 and TRBJ1-1, is DVKVTQSSRYLVKRTGEKVFLECVQDMDHENMFWYRQDPGLGLRLIYFSYDVKMKEKGDIPEGYSVSREKKERFSLILESASTNQTSMYLCASSSPGAPDTEAFFGQGTRLTVV.

This clonotype showed up many times. V and J are TRBV29-1 and TRBJ2-3; D unclear. Trimming took off 7 bases at V and 2 bases at J, with 19 bases between the two ends. The CDR3 spans 15 residues. Germline CDR1 reads SQVTM; CDR2 reads ANQGSEA. As DNA, the CDR3 is TGCAGCGCCATAGTCGGATCCGGAGTCACAGATACGCAGTATTTT. Its protein is CSAIVGSGVTDTQYF.

Many counts were recorded for this clonotype. The chain employs TRBV5-1 and TRBJ2-3, with D uncertain. From germline, CDR1 is SGHRS and CDR2 YFSETQ. The CDR3 is 16 residues long. V was trimmed by 2 bases and J by 2 bases, leaving 15 bases between them. CDR3 residues: CASSFSLKPSTDTQYF. As DNA, the CDR3 is TGCGCCAGCAGCTTTTCCCTCAAGCCCTCCACAGATACGCAGTATTTT.

This clonotype showed up just a few times. The rearrangement joins TRBV2 to TRBJ1-2, with a tentative D call TRBD1 (5 bases). Trimming took 10 bases from V and 4 from J, leaving 16 bases between them. This CDR3 comprises 13 residues. CDR1 SNHLY and CDR2 FYNNEI come from the germline V gene. The CDR3 loop reads CATRDGGSYGYTF. The CDR3 DNA reads TGTGCCACCCGTGATGGGGGGAGCTATGGCTACACCTTC. The full variable domain, rest sourced from reference TRBV2 and TRBJ1-2, is EPEVTQTPSHQVTQMGQEVILRCVPISNHLYFYWYRQILGQKVEFLVSFYNNEISEKSEIFDDQFSVERPDGSNFTLKIRSTKLEDSAMYFCATRDGGSYGYTFGSGTRLTVV.

V usage is TRBV20-1 and J usage is TRBJ1-5; D remains ambiguous. The germline gives CDR1 DFQATT, CDR2 SNEGSKA (reference sequence). V lost 2 bases to trimming and J lost 6 bases, with 20 bases between them. This CDR3 region has 16 residues. The CDR3 loop reads CSARFPSPQFSQPQHF. The CDR3 DNA reads as TGCAGTGCTAGATTCCCTTCCCCACAGTTTTCTCAGCCCCAGCATTTT.

This clonotype was found many times. The rearrangement links TRBV6-1 to TRBJ1-5, with D perhaps TRBD1 (5 bases). This CDR3 contains 14 residues. V shed 2 bases and J shed 7 bases, with 12 bases lying between them. Germline CDR1 and CDR2: MNHNS and SASEGT. This chain's CDR3 is CASSERRGGQPQHF. The CDR3 DNA sequence: TGTGCCAGCAGTGAACGGAGGGGCGGGCAGCCCCAGCATTTT.

This clonotype occurred a few times. One end of the junction fails to match germline, which may point to a read error. The V gene is TRBV4-2, the J gene TRBJ1-2; 10 nucleotides line up with TRBD1. The CDR3 totals 16 residues. Germline V lookup: CDR1 LGHNA, CDR2 YNFKEQ. Here the CDR3 reads CTSSPQDQTGGAGYTF. The CDR3, as DNA: TGTACCAGCAGCCCCCAGGACCAGACAGGGGGCGCGGGCTACACCTTC.

This clonotype occurred once. Mismatch with germline at one junction end may stem from a read error. The gene calls are TRBV10-3 and TRBJ2-7; D call uncertain. Per the germline V gene, CDR1 is ENHRY and CDR2 is SYGVKD. The CDR3 has 12 amino acids. CDR3: CAISGQNYERYF. CDR3 bases: TGTGCCATCAGTGGGCAGAACTACGAGCGGTACTTC.

This clonotype turned up a few times. The V and J genes are TRBV12-5 and TRBJ2-7; 12 nucleotides line up with TRBD2. Germline V gene sequence: CDR1 LGHNT, CDR2 FRNRAP. Unmatched junction bases numbered 18, after V lost 2 bases and J lost 7 bases. The CDR3 totals 19 residues. This CDR3 reads CASGLFPTSGGMTGNEQYF. In DNA form, the CDR3 reads TGTGCTAGTGGTTTGTTCCCGACTAGCGGGGGAATGACAGGCAATGAGCAGTACTTC.

To note about this clonotype: A much larger clonotype is one base distant, so this may be a read error. The chain uses TRBV2 and TRBJ2-7; D gene ambiguous. Per the germline V gene, CDR1 is SNHLY and CDR2 is FYNNEI. The CDR3 is 12 amino acids. CDR3 coding DNA: TGTGCCAGCACCCAGAACAGCTACGAGAAGTACTTC. This translates into CASTQNSYEKYF.

The rearrangement links TRBV20-1 to TRBJ2-5; 13 bases align to TRBD2. V lost 3 bases to trimming and J lost 5 bases; unmatched junction nucleotides: 0. The V gene's germline CDR1 is DFQATT and CDR2 SNEGSKA (reference sequence). The CDR3 has 13 amino acids. The chain's CDR3 is CSARGLAGETQYF. In DNA form, the CDR3 reads TGCAGTGCTAGGGGACTAGCGGGGGAGACCCAGTACTTC.

This clonotype has more than one count but fewer than ten. V gene TRBV30 combines with J gene TRBJ2-4; D possibly uses TRBD1 or TRBD2 (5 bases each). The CDR3 consists of 12 residues. V shed 0 bases and J shed 14 bases, with 14 bases lying between them. Per the germline V gene, CDR1 is GTSNPN and CDR2 is SVGIG (reference sequence). The CDR3 DNA reads as TGTGCCTGGAGTGTCAGGGACGCCGATGAGTACTTC. It is translated as CAWSVRDADEYF.

The rearrangement links TRBV10-3 to TRBJ2-5; the match to TRBD1 covers 9 bases. V was pared by 4 bases and J by 5 bases, with 2 bases of the junction left unmatched. Germline assignment: CDR1 ENHRY and CDR2 SYGVKD. The CDR3 loop spans 13 amino acids. The CDR3 region has the DNA TGTGCCATCAGTGCAGGGACAGGGGAGACCCAGTACTTC. Translated, it gives CAISAGTGETQYF.